The sample holds one count of the clone carrying this TCR beta chain. Antigen: not known. The CDR3 is 18 amino acids. V lost 0 bases, J lost 0 bases, and 14 bases lay in between. Germline CDR1 LGHNA, CDR2 YSLEER. The sample belongs to a study of CD8+ T cells in alopecia areata. Study-level information: Each of the treated patients was given oral tofacitinib, 5 to 10 mg twice daily, for moderate-to-severe alopecia areata. It was 6 to 18 months of tofacitinib, and then there were 6 months off drug. Scoring of severity for treated patients was based on percentage of affected scalp area.

The sequencing template was cDNA reverse transcribed from extracted RNA. Method: immunoSEQ multiplex PCR; TCRdb's copy keeps in-frame clones and lacks some. The sample consists of about 210,000 clones, around three fifths of them appearing once. Treatment meaning: oral pan-JAK inhibitor, 5-10 mg twice daily. Study-level results: Higher clonality was seen in lesional scalp than in normal scalp, especially in alopecia totalis/universalis.

Sequencing used CD4+ T cells sorted from blood, obtained at week 4, from a patient treated with tofacitinib. V usage is TRBV4-3 and J usage is TRBJ1-4; maybe TRBD1 (5 bases). The clonotype was recovered from a human donor with alopecia areata. The CDR3: CASSQDLVRGTTNEKLFF. The CDR3, as DNA: TGCGCCAGCAGCCAAGATCTTGTACGGGGGACAACTAATGAAAAACTGTTTTTT.